The 19 T cell receptor beta chains listed next were all sequenced from one sample in a study of CD8 T cells in Susac syndrome. Reverse transcription used roughly 0.45 to 1 ug RNA and random hexamers. MiXCR was run by TCRdb on the immunoSEQ multiplex PCR reads, yielding one entry per CDR3 protein. The sample holds about 160,000 distinct CDR3 sequences, just under 95% seen once. Sequenced material: CD4+ T cells from PBMCs. The receptors here all came from a human donor in good health.

The V and J genes are TRBV12-3 or TRBV12-4 and TRBJ2-1; a possible D gene is TRBD1 (6 bases). The CDR3 has 14 residues. V was cut by 5 bases and J by 2 bases, with 10 bases left in between. CDR3 nucleotide sequence: TGTGCCAGCAGTCCCCCAGGGGCCTACAATGAGCAGTTCTTC. Protein sequence: CASSPPGAYNEQFF.

The V call is TRBV20-1, the J call TRBJ1-2; D possibly corresponds to TRBD1 (6 bases). Germline V gene sequence: CDR1 DFQATT, CDR2 SNEGSKA (reference sequence). The CDR3 sequence is 14 residues long. Trimming removed 2 bases at V and 8 bases at J, with 18 bases between. This CDR3 is CSARFRDTHGGYTF. The CDR3 nucleotides read TGCAGTGCTAGATTCCGGGACACCCACGGCGGCTACACCTTC.

CDR3 nucleotide sequence: TGTGCCAGCAGCTTCCGACCCAACACTGAAGCTTTCTTT. The encoded protein is CASSFRPNTEAFF. The chain joins TRBV7-9 to TRBJ1-1; D not certain. V lost 3 bases and J 2 bases, leaving 7 bases between the germline ends. Germline V gene sequence: CDR1 SEHNR, CDR2 FQNEAQ (reference sequence). The length of the CDR3 is 13 residues.

The chain is built from TRBV29-1 and TRBJ1-5; TRBD1 is a possible D gene (5 bases). The V gene lost 6 bases and the J gene lost 2 bases, with 14 bases spanning the gap. This CDR3 contains 14 residues. Germline values: CDR1 SQVTM, CDR2 ANQGSEA. Here the CDR3 reads CSVAQGSGNQPQHF. The DNA of the CDR3 is TGCAGCGTAGCGCAGGGATCGGGCAATCAGCCCCAGCATTTT.

The rearrangement joins TRBV9 to TRBJ2-7; no clear D. This CDR3 region has 14 residues. Trimming cost V 1 base and J 1 base, with 9 bases left between them. CDR1 is SGDLS, CDR2 YYNGEE, per germline. The CDR3 region has the DNA TGTGCCAGCAGCGTAACAACCGAATCCTACGAGCAGTACTTC. Residues: CASSVTTESYEQYF.

The V gene is TRBV7-7, the J gene TRBJ2-7; D might be TRBD1 or TRBD2, each matching 5 bases. The germline CDR1 and CDR2 sequences are SSHAT and FNYEAQ (reference sequence). Trimming left V 5 bases short and J 3 bases short, with 14 bases between. The length of the CDR3 is 14 residues. This CDR3 reads CASSPNFGGYEQYF. CDR3 DNA: TGTGCCAGCAGCCCCAATTTTGGGGGCTACGAGCAGTACTTC.

This chain joins TRBV7-8 and TRBJ1-3, with D unclear. V lost 5 bases and J 0 bases, leaving 11 bases between the germline ends. CDR1 is SGHVS, CDR2 FQNEAQ, per germline. This CDR3 contains 15 residues. CDR3 coding DNA: TGTGCCAGCAGCCCCCGCCGGGACTCTGGAAACACCATATATTTT. It specifies CASSPRRDSGNTIYF.

The chain employs TRBV20-1 and TRBJ2-3; D not certain. V was shortened by 5 bases and J by 1 base, with 13 bases between the two germline ends. Germline CDR1 and CDR2: DFQATT and SNEGSKA (reference sequence). The CDR3 has 14 residues. This CDR3 is CSAQGPVGTDTQYF. The CDR3 region has the DNA TGCAGTGCTCAAGGACCGGTGGGCACAGATACGCAGTATTTT.

This clonotype occurred a few times. This sequence joins TRBV29-1 and TRBJ2-7, with 9 bases fitting TRBD1. The CDR3 has 13 residues. With V trimmed by 4 bases and J by 2 bases, 3 bases remained unmatched. Germline V gene lookup returns CDR1 SQVTM and CDR2 ANQGSEA. The CDR3 protein is CSVAGQGPYEQYF. For the CDR3, the DNA is TGCAGCGTTGCGGGACAGGGACCCTACGAGCAGTACTTC.

The chain has TRBV18 and TRBJ1-1; 9 bases align to TRBD1. J lost 4 bases, V lost 4 bases, and 4 bases had no gene match. The CDR3 totals 14 residues. Germline assignment: CDR1 KGHSH and CDR2 LQKENI. The DNA of the CDR3 is TGTGCCAGCTCACTGACAGGGGGAGGCACTGAAGCTTTCTTT. This encodes CASSLTGGGTEAFF. Using reference TRBV18 and TRBJ1-1 for the parts outside the CDR3, the full variable domain is NAGVMQNPRHLVRRRGQEARLRCSPMKGHSHVYWYRQLPEEGLKFMVYLQKENIIDESGMPKERFSAEFPKEGPSILRIQQVVRGDSAAYFCASSLTGGGTEAFFGQGTRLTVV.

The genes are TRBV2 and TRBJ2-1, with TRBD2 matching over 7 bases. CDR3 size: 14 residues. CDR1 is SNHLY, CDR2 FYNNEI, per germline. The ends lost 6 bases at V and 6 bases at J; junction bases unmatched: 8. CDR3 nucleotides: TGTGCCAGCAGCCCCGTGAGCGGGACCAATGAGCAGTTCTTC. Its protein product is CASSPVSGTNEQFF.

This clonotype was found once. A read error may produce the germline difference seen at one junction end. The chain employs TRBV29-1 and TRBJ1-4, with a possible D match to TRBD1 (6 bases). Germline V gene data show CDR1 as SQVTM and CDR2 as ANQGSEA. This CDR3 has 13 residues. The chain's CDR3 is CSIEEGGDEKLFF. CDR3 nucleotide sequence: TGCAGCATTGAAGAAGGGGGAGATGAAAAACTGTTTTTT.

The V and J genes are TRBV10-3 and TRBJ1-6; 7 nucleotides agree with TRBD1. With V trimmed by 6 bases and J by 6 bases, 5 bases remained unmatched. The V gene's germline CDR1 is ENHRY and CDR2 SYGVKD. This CDR3 is built from 14 residues. CDR3 bases: TGTGCCATCAGAGGTACAGGGGCTAATTCACCCCTCCACTTT. Translation: CAIRGTGANSPLHF.

There are a few counts of this clonotype. The rearrangement links TRBV20-1 to TRBJ2-5, with 9 bases matching TRBD2. The CDR3 is made up of 14 amino acids. With V trimmed by 0 bases and J by 1 base, 0 bases remained unmatched. From germline, CDR1 is DFQATT and CDR2 SNEGSKA (reference sequence). For the CDR3, the DNA is TGCAGTGCTAGAGAGGGACTAGCCCAAGAGACCCAGTACTTC. Translation gives CSAREGLAQETQYF.

The chain is built from TRBV11-2 and TRBJ2-5; D remains ambiguous. V was pared by 2 bases and J by 5 bases, with 12 bases between. The germline CDR1 and CDR2 sequences are SGHAT and FQNNGV. The CDR3 consists of 14 residues. Here the CDR3 DNA reads TGTGCCAGCAGCTTACGGCTAGATGACGAGACCCAGTACTTC. Translated, it gives CASSLRLDDETQYF. Full variable domain (missing parts from reference TRBV11-2 and TRBJ2-5): EAGVAQSPRYKIIEKRQSVAFWCNPISGHATLYWYQQILGQGPKLLIQFQNNGVVDDSQLPKDRFSAERLKGVDSTLKIQPAKLEDSAVYLCASSLRLDDETQYFGPGTRLLVL.

The chain is built from TRBV20-1 and TRBJ2-5, with D possibly being TRBD2 (7 bases). Germline V CDR1 and CDR2: DFQATT, SNEGSKA (reference sequence). Trimming left V 0 bases short and J 7 bases short, with 12 bases between. The CDR3 runs 13 residues. Written as DNA, the CDR3 is TGCAGTGCTAGAGATGGGGGGGCCGGGACCCAGTACTTC. Protein: CSARDGGAGTQYF.

V is TRBV20-1 and J is TRBJ2-3; a weak D match, TRBD2 (7 bases). This CDR3 is 15 amino acids long. V was trimmed by 3 bases and J by 8 bases, leaving 21 bases between them. Germline V gives CDR1 DFQATT, CDR2 SNEGSKA (reference sequence). CDR3 sequence reads: CSARGGAGASGTQYF. CDR3 bases: TGCAGTGCTAGGGGGGGGGCAGGAGCATCGGGTACGCAGTATTTT.

The chain links TRBV2 to TRBJ2-5; D is perhaps TRBD2 (5 bases). CDR1 is SNHLY and CDR2 is FYNNEI in the germline V gene. The V end lost 7 bases, the J end lost 1 base, and 10 bases lay between the germline ends. The length of the CDR3 is 13 residues. For the CDR3, the DNA is TGTGCCAGCACTGGACTCTCCCAAGAGACCCAGTACTTC. Its translation: CASTGLSQETQYF.

This chain links TRBV12-3 or TRBV12-4 with TRBJ1-2, with D unclear. This CDR3 contains 11 residues. V lost 3 bases and J lost 2, with 1 base in between. CDR3 DNA sequence: TGTGCCAGCAGTTTGAACTATGGCTACACCTTC. The encoded protein is CASSLNYGYTF.